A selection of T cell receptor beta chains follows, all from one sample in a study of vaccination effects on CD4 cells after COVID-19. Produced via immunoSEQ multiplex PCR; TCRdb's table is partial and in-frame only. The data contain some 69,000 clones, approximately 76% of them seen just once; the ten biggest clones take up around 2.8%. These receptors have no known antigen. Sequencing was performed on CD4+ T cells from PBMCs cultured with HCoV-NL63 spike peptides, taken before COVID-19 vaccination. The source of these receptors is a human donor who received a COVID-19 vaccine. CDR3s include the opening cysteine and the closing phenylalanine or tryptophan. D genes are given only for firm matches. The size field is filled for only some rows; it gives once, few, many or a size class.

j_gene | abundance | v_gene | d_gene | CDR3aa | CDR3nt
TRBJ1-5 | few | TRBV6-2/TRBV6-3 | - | CASSYRGNNQPQHF | TGTGCCAGCAGTTACAGGGGGAATAATCAGCCCCAGCATTTT
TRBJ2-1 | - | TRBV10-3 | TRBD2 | CAISQDPGLAGPSYNEQFF | TGTGCCATCAGTCAGGATCCGGGACTAGCGGGCCCATCCTACAATGAGCAGTTCTTC
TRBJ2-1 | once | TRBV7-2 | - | CASSLDQGNEQFF | TGTGCCAGCAGCTTAGATCAGGGCAATGAGCAGTTCTTC
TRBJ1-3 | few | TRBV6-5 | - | CASRIDRYSGNTIYF | TGTGCCAGCAGAATCGACAGGTACTCTGGAAACACCATATATTTT
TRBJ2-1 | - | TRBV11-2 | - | CASSPRQVASSYNEQFF | TGTGCCAGCAGTCCTAGACAGGTCGCTAGCTCCTACAATGAGCAGTTCTTC
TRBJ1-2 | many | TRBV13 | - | CASSFGGASGYGYTF | TGTGCCAGCAGCTTCGGAGGGGCGTCAGGATATGGCTACACCTTC
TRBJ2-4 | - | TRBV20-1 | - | CSARSENIQYF | TGCAGTGCTAGGTCAGAAAACATTCAGTACTTC
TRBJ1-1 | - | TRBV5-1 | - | CASSLLPVNTEAFF | TGCGCCAGCAGCTTGTTGCCAGTGAACACTGAAGCTTTCTTT
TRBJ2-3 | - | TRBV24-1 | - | CATSSGTSTDTQYF | TGTGCCACCAGCTCCGGGACTAGCACAGATACGCAGTATTTT
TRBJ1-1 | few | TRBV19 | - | CASSLGQVPNTEAFF | TGTGCCAGTAGTCTCGGACAAGTCCCGAACACTGAAGCTTTCTTT
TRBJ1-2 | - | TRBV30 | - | CAWSVRQDHYGYTF | TGTGCCTGGAGTGTACGACAGGACCACTATGGCTACACCTTC
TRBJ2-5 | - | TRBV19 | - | CASSWGQNQETQYF | TGTGCCAGTAGTTGGGGCCAAAACCAAGAGACCCAGTACTTC
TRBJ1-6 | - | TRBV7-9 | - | CASSSQGESSPLHF | TGTGCCAGCAGTTCACAGGGCGAGAGTTCACCCCTCCACTTT
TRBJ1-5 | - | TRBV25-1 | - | CASSEWGSGQPQHF | TGTGCCAGCAGTGAATGGGGGTCAGGTCAGCCCCAGCATTTT
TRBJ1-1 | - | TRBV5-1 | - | CASSIQMNTEAFF | TGCGCCAGCAGTATTCAGATGAACACTGAAGCTTTCTTT
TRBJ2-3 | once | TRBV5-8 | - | CASSPRGRGTRDTQYF | TGTGCCAGCAGCCCAAGAGGACGGGGAACGAGAGATACGCAGTATTTT
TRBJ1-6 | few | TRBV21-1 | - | CASAEDRNSPLHF | TGTGCCAGCGCTGAGGACCGTAATTCACCCCTCCACTTT
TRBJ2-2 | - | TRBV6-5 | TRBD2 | CASRSGGGTGELFF | TGTGCCAGCCGTAGCGGGGGGGGCACCGGGGAGCTGTTTTTT
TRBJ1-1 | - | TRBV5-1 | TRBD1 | CASSWGTGTNTEAFF | TGCGCCAGCAGCTGGGGGACAGGGACGAACACTGAAGCTTTCTTT
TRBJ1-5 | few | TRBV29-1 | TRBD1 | CSVGAGGQPQHF | TGCAGCGTTGGTGCAGGGGGTCAGCCCCAGCATTTT
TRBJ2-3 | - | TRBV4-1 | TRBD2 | CASSPKLAGGTDTQYF | TGCGCCAGCAGCCCGAAACTAGCGGGGGGGACAGATACGCAGTATTTT